A few counts support the clone carrying this T cell receptor beta chain. The data derive from a study of Ad26.COV2.S vaccination and SARS-CoV-2 variants. Only in-frame clones appear in the TCRdb table, and some are missing; sequencing was by immunoSEQ multiplex PCR. This sample has hundreds of thousands of clones, with roughly 84% found just once. This CDR3 region has 13 residues. Germline assignment: CDR1 MGHDK and CDR2 SYGVNS. Trimming shortened V by 3 bases and J by 6 bases, and 11 bases separated the two germline ends. Treatment indicated: over 15 received Ad26.COV2.S at low or high dose, single or two shots; about five received placebo; per-sample allocation not given. Day 63 following the first vaccine or placebo injection was when the samples were taken.

This specimen was peripheral blood, taken in a trial of Ad26.COV2.S vaccine versus placebo. This chain joins TRBV25-1 and TRBJ1-2; possible D gene TRBD1, 5 bases. The sequence derives from a person between 18 and 65 years old who received the Ad26.COV2.S COVID-19 vaccine or a placebo. CDR3 coding DNA: TGTGCCAGCAGTGAGTGGGGCGTGGATGGCTACACCTTC. It codes for CASSEWGVDGYTF.